This TCR beta chain was captured by sequencing in a study of breast tumors, draining lymph nodes, adjacent tissues. Study-wide points: Tumors had less TCR diversity than lymph nodes, more than nontumor tissue. Luminal-like breast cancer showed significantly higher tumor–nontumor repertoire similarity than basal-like.

TCRdb fed the multiplex PCR reads into MiXCR, producing one record per CDR3 protein. Among around 50,000 distinct CDR3 sequences listed, about 21% were seen once. The CDR3 length is 14 residues. V was trimmed by 4 bases and J by 1 base, leaving 11 bases between them. Per the germline V gene, CDR1 is DFQATT and CDR2 is SNEGSKA (reference sequence). This clonotype was observed at least ten times. Its cognate antigen is unknown. This chain links TRBV20-1 with TRBJ2-1; D uncertain. Sequenced: breast tumor tissue. This TCR was sampled from a female donor with breast cancer. Some clones in this sample may be carry-over from other donors' samples. CDR3 sequence: CSATPRISYNEQFF. CDR3 nucleotides: TGCAGTGCTACACCAAGGATTTCCTACAATGAGCAGTTCTTC.